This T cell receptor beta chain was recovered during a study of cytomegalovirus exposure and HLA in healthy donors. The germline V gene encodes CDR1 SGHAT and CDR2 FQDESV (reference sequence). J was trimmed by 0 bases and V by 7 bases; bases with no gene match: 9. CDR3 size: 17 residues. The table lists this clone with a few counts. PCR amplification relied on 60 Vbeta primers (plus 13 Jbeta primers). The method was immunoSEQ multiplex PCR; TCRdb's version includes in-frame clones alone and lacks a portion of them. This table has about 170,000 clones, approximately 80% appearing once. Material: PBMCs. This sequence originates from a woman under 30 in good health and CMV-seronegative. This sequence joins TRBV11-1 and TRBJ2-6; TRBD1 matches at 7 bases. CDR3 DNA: TGTGCCAGCATGGGCAGGGGGATAAACTCTGGGGCCAACGTCCTGACTTTC. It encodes CASMGRGINSGANVLTF.